Included here is one T cell receptor (beta chain) sequence, with context. The target antigen is unknown. The sample originates from a study of coeliac disease. Study-wide findings and caveats: The authors judged this method unsuitable for unbiased gliadin-specific T cell detection. In active celiac disease, intraepithelial and lamina propria TRB and TRG repertoires were less clonal than controls.

The CDR3 runs to 16 residues. Germline CDR1 and CDR2: SGHVS and FNYEAQ. The V gene end was trimmed by 1 base and the J gene end by 0 bases; junction bases not matched to a gene: 5. TCRdb's table, derived via immunoSEQ multiplex PCR, lists solely in-frame clones and lacks some. This table has 3,000 to 5,000 clones, 59% appearing once. V is TRBV7-6 and J is TRBJ2-7; 8 bases map to TRBD2. The sequence was collected from a man in his 70s without celiac disease. The source material was lymphocytes from the gut lamina propria. Here the CDR3 DNA reads TGTGCCAGCAGCTTAGGTTCGCGGGGGGCCTCCTACGAGCAGTACTTC. Protein product: CASSLGSRGASYEQYF.